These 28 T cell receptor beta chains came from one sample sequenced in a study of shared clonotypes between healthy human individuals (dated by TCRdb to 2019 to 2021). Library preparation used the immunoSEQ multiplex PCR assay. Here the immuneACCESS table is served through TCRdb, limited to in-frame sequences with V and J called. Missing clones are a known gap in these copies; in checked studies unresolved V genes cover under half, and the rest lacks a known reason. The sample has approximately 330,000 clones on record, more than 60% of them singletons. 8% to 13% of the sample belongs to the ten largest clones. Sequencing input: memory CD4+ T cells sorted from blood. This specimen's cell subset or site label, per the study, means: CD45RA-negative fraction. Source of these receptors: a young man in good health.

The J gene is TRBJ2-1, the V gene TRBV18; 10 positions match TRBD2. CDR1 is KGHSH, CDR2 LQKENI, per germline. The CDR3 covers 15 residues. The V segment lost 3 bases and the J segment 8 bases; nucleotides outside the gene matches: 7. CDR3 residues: CASSPLSGRAHEQFF. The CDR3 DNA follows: TGTGCCAGCTCACCCCTGAGCGGGAGGGCCCATGAGCAGTTCTTC.

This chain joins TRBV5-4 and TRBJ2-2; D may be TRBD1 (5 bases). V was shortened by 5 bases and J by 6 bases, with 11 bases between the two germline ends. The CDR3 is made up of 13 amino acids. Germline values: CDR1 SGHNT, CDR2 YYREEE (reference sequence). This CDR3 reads CASSKQGSGELFF. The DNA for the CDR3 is TGTGCCAGCAGTAAGCAGGGTTCCGGGGAGCTGTTTTTT.

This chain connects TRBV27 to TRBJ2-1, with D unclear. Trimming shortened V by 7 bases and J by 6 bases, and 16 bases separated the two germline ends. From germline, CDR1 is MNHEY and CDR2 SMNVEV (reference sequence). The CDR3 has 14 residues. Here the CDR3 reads CASKSPALTNEQFF. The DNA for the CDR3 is TGTGCCAGCAAATCCCCCGCCCTGACCAATGAGCAGTTCTTC.

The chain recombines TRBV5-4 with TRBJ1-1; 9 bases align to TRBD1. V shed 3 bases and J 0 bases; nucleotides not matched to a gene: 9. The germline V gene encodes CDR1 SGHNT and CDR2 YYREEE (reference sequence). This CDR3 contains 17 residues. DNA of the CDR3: TGTGCCAGCAGCTCCGGGACAGGGCCCGGGGTGAACACTGAAGCTTTCTTT. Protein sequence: CASSSGTGPGVNTEAFF.

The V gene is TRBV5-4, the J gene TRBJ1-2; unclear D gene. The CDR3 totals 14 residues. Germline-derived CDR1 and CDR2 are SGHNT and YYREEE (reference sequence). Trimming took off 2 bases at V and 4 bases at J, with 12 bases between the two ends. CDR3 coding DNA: TGTGCCAGCAGCTTTGGGTTACTCGGCTATGGCTACACCTTC. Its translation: CASSFGLLGYGYTF.

The CDR3 DNA sequence: TGTGCCAGCAGAGTAGCGGGAGGGCCCCACAATGAGCAGTTCTTC. It translates to CASRVAGGPHNEQFF. The chain combines TRBV6-5 with TRBJ2-1; 11 nucleotides align to TRBD2. This CDR3 is built from 15 residues. Germline assignment: CDR1 MNHEY and CDR2 SVGAGI. V was pared by 6 bases and J by 5 bases, with 6 bases of the junction left unmatched.

As DNA, the CDR3 is TGTGCCAGCAGTTTGTACAGGAACTATGGCTACACCTTC. Protein: CASSLYRNYGYTF. This rearrangement joins TRBV27 to TRBJ1-2, with D tentatively TRBD1 (5 bases). The CDR3 has 13 amino acids. The germline V and J ends were trimmed by 3 bases and 2 bases, with 7 bases remaining between them. Germline assignment: CDR1 MNHEY and CDR2 SMNVEV (reference sequence).

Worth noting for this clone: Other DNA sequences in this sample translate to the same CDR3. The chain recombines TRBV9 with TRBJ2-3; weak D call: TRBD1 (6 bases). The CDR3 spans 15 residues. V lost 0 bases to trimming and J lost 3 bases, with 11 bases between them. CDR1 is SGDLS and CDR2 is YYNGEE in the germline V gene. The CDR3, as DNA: TGTGCCAGCAGCGTAGAACAGGGAAGAACAGATACGCAGTATTTT. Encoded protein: CASSVEQGRTDTQYF.

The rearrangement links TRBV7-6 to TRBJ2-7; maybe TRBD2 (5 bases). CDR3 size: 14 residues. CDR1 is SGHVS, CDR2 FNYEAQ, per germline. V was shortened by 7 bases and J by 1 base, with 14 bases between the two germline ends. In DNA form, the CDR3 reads TGTGCCAGCACCCGGAGCGGAAATTCCTACGAGCAGTACTTC. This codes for CASTRSGNSYEQYF.

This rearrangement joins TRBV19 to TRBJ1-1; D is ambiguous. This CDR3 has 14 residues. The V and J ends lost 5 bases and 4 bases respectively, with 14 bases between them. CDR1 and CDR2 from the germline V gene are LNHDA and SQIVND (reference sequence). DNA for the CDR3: TGTGCCAGTAGTCCGGATCATCGGGGCACTGAAGCTTTCTTT. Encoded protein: CASSPDHRGTEAFF.

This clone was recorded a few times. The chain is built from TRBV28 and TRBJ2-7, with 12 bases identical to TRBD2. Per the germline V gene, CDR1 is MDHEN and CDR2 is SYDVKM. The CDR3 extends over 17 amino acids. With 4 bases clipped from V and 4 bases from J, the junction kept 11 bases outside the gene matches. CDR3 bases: TGTGCCAGCAGTTCCCTCCTGACTAGCGGGAGATCTTACGAGCAGTACTTC. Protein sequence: CASSSLLTSGRSYEQYF. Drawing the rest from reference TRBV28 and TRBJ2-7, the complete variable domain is DVKVTQSSRYLVKRTGEKVFLECVQDMDHENMFWYRQDPGLGLRLIYFSYDVKMKEKGDIPEGYSVSREKKERFSLILESASTNQTSMYLCASSSLLTSGRSYEQYFGPGTRLTVT.

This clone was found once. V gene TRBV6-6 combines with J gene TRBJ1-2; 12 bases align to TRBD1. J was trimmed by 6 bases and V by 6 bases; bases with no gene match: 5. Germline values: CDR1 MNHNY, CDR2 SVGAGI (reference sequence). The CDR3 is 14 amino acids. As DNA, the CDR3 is TGTGCCAGCAGGCAAGGGACAGGGGGCGATGGCTACACCTTC. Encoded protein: CASRQGTGGDGYTF.

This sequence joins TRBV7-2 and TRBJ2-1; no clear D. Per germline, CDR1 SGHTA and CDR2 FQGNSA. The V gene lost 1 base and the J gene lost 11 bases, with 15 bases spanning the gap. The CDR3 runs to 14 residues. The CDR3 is CASSLVSSEGQQFF. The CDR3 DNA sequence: TGTGCCAGCAGCTTAGTTAGTTCGGAAGGTCAGCAGTTCTTC.

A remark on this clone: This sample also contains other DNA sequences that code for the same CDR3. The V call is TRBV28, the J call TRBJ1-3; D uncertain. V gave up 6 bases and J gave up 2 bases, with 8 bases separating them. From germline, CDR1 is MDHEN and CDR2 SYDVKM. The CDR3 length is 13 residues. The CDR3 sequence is CASSPPAGNTIYF. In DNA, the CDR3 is TGTGCCAGCAGCCCCCCCGCTGGAAACACCATATATTTT.

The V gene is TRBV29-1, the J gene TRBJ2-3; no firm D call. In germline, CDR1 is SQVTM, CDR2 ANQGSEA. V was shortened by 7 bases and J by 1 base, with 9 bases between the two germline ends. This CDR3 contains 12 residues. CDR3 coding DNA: TGCAGCGGCGTGGACGGCACAGATACGCAGTATTTT. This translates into CSGVDGTDTQYF.

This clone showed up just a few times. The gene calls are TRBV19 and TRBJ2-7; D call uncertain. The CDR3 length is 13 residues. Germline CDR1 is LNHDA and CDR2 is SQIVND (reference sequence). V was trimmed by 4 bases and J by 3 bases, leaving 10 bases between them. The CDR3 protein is CASSSGRYYEQYF. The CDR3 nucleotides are TGTGCCAGTAGTAGCGGAAGATACTACGAGCAGTACTTC.

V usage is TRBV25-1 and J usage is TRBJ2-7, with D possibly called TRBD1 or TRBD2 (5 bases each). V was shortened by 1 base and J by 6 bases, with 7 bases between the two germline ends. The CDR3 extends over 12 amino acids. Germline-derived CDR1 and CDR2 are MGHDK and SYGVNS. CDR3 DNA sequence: TGTGCCAGCAGTGAATGGGGACGCGAGCAGTACTTC. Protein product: CASSEWGREQYF.

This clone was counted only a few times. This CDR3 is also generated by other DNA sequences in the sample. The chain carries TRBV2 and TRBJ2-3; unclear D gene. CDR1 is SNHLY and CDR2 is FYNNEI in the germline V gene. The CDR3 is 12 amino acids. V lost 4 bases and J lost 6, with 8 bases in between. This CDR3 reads CASSVLEDTQYF. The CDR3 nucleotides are TGTGCCAGCAGTGTTCTAGAGGATACGCAGTATTTT.

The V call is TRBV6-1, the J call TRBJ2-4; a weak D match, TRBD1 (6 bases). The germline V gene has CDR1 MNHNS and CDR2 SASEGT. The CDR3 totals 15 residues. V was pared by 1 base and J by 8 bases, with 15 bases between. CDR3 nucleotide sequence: TGTGCCAGCAGTGAAGGCGGACAGACTAAATACATTCAGTACTTC. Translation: CASSEGGQTKYIQYF.

Here the CDR3 DNA reads TGTGCCAGTAGTATCGTCGGGATTCGACAGGGTGAGCAGTTCTTC. It yields the protein CASSIVGIRQGEQFF. The genes are TRBV19 and TRBJ2-1; 7 bases line up with TRBD1. V gave up 3 bases and J gave up 9 bases; unmatched junction bases: 11. The CDR3 consists of 15 residues. From germline, CDR1 is LNHDA and CDR2 SQIVND (reference sequence).

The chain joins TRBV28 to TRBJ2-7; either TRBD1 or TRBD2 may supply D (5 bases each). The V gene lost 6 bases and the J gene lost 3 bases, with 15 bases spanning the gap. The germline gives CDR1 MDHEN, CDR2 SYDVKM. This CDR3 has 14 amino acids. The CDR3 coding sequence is TGTGCCAGCAGATCCTCCGGGGCGCTCTACGAGCAGTACTTC. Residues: CASRSSGALYEQYF. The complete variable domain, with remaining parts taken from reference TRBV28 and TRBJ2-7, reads DVKVTQSSRYLVKRTGEKVFLECVQDMDHENMFWYRQDPGLGLRLIYFSYDVKMKEKGDIPEGYSVSREKKERFSLILESASTNQTSMYLCASRSSGALYEQYFGPGTRLTVT.

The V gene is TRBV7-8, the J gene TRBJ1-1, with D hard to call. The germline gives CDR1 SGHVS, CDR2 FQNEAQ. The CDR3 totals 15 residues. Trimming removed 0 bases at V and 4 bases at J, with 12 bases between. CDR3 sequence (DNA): TGTGCCAGCAGCTTAGCGCTATTCAGGCCCACTGAAGCTTTCTTT. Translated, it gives CASSLALFRPTEAFF.

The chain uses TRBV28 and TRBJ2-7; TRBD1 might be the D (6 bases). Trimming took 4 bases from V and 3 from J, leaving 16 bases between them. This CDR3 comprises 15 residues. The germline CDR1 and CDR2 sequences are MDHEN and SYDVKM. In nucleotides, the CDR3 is TGTGCCAGCAGTTCTCCGACAGGCCTCATCTACGAGCAGTACTTC. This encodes CASSSPTGLIYEQYF.

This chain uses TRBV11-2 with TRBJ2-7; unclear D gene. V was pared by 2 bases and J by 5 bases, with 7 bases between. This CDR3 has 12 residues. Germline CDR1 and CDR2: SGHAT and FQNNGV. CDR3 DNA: TGTGCCAGCAGCTTAATAGGGAACGAGCAGTACTTC. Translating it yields CASSLIGNEQYF.

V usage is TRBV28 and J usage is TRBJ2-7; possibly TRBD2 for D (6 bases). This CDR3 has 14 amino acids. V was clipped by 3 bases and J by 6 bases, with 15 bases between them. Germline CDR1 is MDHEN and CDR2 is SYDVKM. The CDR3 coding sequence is TGTGCCAGCAGTTTTCTCCGGCCGGAGGGCGAGCAGTACTTC. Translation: CASSFLRPEGEQYF.

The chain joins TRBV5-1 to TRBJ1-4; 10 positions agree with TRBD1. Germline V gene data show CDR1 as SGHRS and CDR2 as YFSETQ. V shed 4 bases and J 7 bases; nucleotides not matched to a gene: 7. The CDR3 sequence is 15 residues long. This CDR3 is CASSALTGGSEKLFF. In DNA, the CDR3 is TGCGCCAGCAGCGCCCTGACAGGGGGCAGTGAAAAACTGTTTTTT.

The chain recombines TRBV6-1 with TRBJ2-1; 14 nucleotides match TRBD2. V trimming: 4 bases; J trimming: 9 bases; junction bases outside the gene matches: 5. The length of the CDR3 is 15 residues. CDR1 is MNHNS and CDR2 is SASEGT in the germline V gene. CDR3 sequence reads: CASSGLGLAGGEQFF. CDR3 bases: TGTGCCAGCAGTGGACTTGGACTAGCGGGAGGTGAGCAGTTCTTC.

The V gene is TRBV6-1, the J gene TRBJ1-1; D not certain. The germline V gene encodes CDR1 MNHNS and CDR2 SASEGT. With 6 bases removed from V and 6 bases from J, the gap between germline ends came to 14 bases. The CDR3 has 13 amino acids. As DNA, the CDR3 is TGTGCCAGCAGGAAGGATGTGGTCCCTGAAGCTTTCTTT. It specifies CASRKDVVPEAFF.